The 16 T cell receptor beta chains in this list originate from one sample, sequenced in a study of T cell responses to AZD1222 COVID-19 vaccine. Using immunoSEQ multiplex PCR, the repertoire was profiled, and TCRdb retains in-frame clones only, with some absent. Found here are more than 150,000 clones, 70% to 90% of them singletons; the top ten hold 0.4% to 0.5%. The sample consisted of peripheral blood, taken on day 0 of AZD1222 vaccination. Source of these receptors: an adult in good health.

The rearrangement links TRBV20-1 to TRBJ2-7, with D maybe TRBD2 (6 bases). CDR1 is DFQATT and CDR2 is SNEGSKA in the germline V gene (reference sequence). Trimming stripped 3 bases from V and 6 bases from J, with 9 bases between. There are 11 residues in the CDR3. The CDR3 region is CSASGGGEQYF. The CDR3 DNA is TGCAGTGCTAGCGGGGGAGGCGAGCAGTACTTC.

The V and J genes are TRBV3-1 (or the pseudogene TRBV3-2) and TRBJ1-1; D remains unclear. Per germline, CDR1 LGHDT and CDR2 YNNKEL (reference sequence). V was shortened by 1 base and J by 4 bases, with 10 bases between the two germline ends. This CDR3 is built from 14 residues. The CDR3: CASSQGGVPTEAFF. The CDR3 DNA is TGTGCCAGCAGCCAAGGTGGGGTGCCCACTGAAGCTTTCTTT.

This chain connects TRBV10-3 to TRBJ1-2; D may be TRBD1 (5 bases). The CDR3 sequence is 15 residues long. V was cut by 2 bases and J by 0 bases, with 10 bases left in between. Germline lookup yields CDR1 ENHRY and CDR2 SYGVKD. CDR3 nucleotides: TGTGCCATCAGTGAGGTTGACAGACCTAACTATGGCTACACCTTC. Translating gives CAISEVDRPNYGYTF.

This chain joins TRBV5-5 and TRBJ2-3, with 14 bases matching TRBD2. The ends lost 0 bases at V and 5 bases at J; junction bases unmatched: 5. The CDR3 extends over 17 amino acids. Germline lookup yields CDR1 SGHKS and CDR2 YYEKEE (reference sequence). The CDR3 region is CASSLGGLAGAQDTQYF. As DNA, the CDR3 is TGTGCCAGCAGCTTGGGGGGACTAGCGGGGGCCCAAGATACGCAGTATTTT.

This chain connects TRBV29-1 to TRBJ2-1; D is unclear. V dropped 4 bases and J dropped 10 bases, with 14 bases sitting between them. From germline, CDR1 is SQVTM and CDR2 ANQGSEA. CDR3 size: 12 residues. As DNA, the CDR3 is TGCAGCGTTGGTGACTTTATGGGAGAGCAGTTCTTC. Translation: CSVGDFMGEQFF.

V gene TRBV19 combines with J gene TRBJ1-5; tentative D call: TRBD1 (6 bases). V lost 5 bases to trimming and J lost 4 bases, with 6 bases between them. The CDR3 extends over 12 amino acids. Germline CDR1 reads LNHDA; CDR2 reads SQIVND (reference sequence). CDR3 loop: CASSQGNQPQHF. CDR3 coding DNA: TGTGCCAGTAGTCAGGGGAATCAGCCCCAGCATTTT. The full variable domain, rest sourced from reference TRBV19 and TRBJ1-5, is DGGITQSPKYLFRKEGQNVTLSCEQNLNHDAMYWYRQDPGQGLRLIYYSQIVNDFQKGDIAEGYSVSREKKESFPLTVTSAQKNPTAFYLCASSQGNQPQHFGDGTRLSIL.

V usage is TRBV27 and J usage is TRBJ2-7; 7 nucleotides align to TRBD1. V was pared by 5 bases and J by 3 bases, with 7 bases of the junction left unmatched. CDR1 MNHEY and CDR2 SMNVEV come from the germline V gene (reference sequence). The CDR3 runs 14 residues. CDR3 DNA: TGTGCCAGCAGTCACGGGACAGCAATCTACGAGCAGTACTTC. It encodes CASSHGTAIYEQYF.

The gene calls are TRBV19 and TRBJ1-5; 12 nucleotides align to TRBD1. This CDR3 has 17 amino acids. J was trimmed by 6 bases and V by 9 bases; bases with no gene match: 15. The germline V gene encodes CDR1 LNHDA and CDR2 SQIVND (reference sequence). The CDR3 here is CASRTGQGANRGQPQHF. CDR3 sequence (DNA): TGTGCCAGCAGGACGGGACAGGGGGCAAATAGGGGTCAGCCCCAGCATTTT.

V and J are TRBV14 and TRBJ2-5, with D unresolved. V was shortened by 4 bases and J by 5 bases, with 5 bases between the two germline ends. This CDR3 is built from 11 residues. Germline values: CDR1 SGHDN, CDR2 FVKESK. CDR3 sequence reads: CASSPTETQYF. CDR3 DNA sequence: TGTGCCAGCAGCCCCACGGAGACCCAGTACTTC.

Comments on this clone: One end of the junction does not line up with germline, which may come from a read error. The V call is TRBV7-7, the J call TRBJ2-1; the match to TRBD2 covers 10 bases. Per germline, CDR1 SSHAT and CDR2 FNYEAQ (reference sequence). The length of the CDR3 is 17 residues. CDR3 amino acids: CASSLIPSGGPHNEQFF. The CDR3 DNA is TGTGCTAGCAGCTTAATCCCTAGCGGGGGCCCTCACAATGAGCAGTTCTTC.

CDR3 sequence (DNA): TGTGCCAGCTGTCGAGGGGCGGGGACTGAAGCTTTCTTT. It yields the protein CASCRGAGTEAFF. The chain recombines TRBV6-5 with TRBJ1-1; tentative D call: TRBD1 (5 bases). The CDR3 extends over 13 amino acids. The germline V gene encodes CDR1 MNHEY and CDR2 SVGAGI. Between the trimmed V and J ends, which lost 8 bases and 5 bases, there was a span of 15 bases.

This clone has a single count. The V call is TRBV15, the J call TRBJ2-5; tentatively, D is TRBD1 (5 bases). V lost 1 base and J lost 3, with 12 bases in between. CDR3 size: 15 residues. Looked up from germline, CDR1 is LNHNV and CDR2 is YYDKDF (reference sequence). CDR3 region: CATSRGTRNKETQYF. CDR3 nucleotide sequence: TGTGCCACCAGCAGAGGGACAAGAAATAAAGAGACCCAGTACTTC.

The rearrangement uses TRBV7-6 and TRBJ2-1; tentative D call: TRBD1 (7 bases). The length of the CDR3 is 15 residues. V dropped 4 bases and J dropped 9 bases, with 19 bases sitting between them. CDR1 and CDR2 (germline): SGHVS, FNYEAQ. The CDR3 nucleotides are TGTGCCAGCAGCTATTCGGGACTCCCAGGGGGTGAGCAGTTCTTC. Amino acid sequence: CASSYSGLPGGEQFF.

This clone appeared a few times. Additional DNA sequences in this sample encode the identical CDR3. The J gene is TRBJ1-3, the V gene TRBV20-1; 9 nucleotides align to TRBD1. Germline CDR1 reads DFQATT; CDR2 reads SNEGSKA (reference sequence). Unmatched junction bases numbered 4, after V lost 6 bases and J lost 1 base. The CDR3 totals 14 residues. CDR3 protein: CSASDRGSGNTIYF. The CDR3 DNA is TGCAGTGCGAGTGACAGGGGGTCTGGAAACACCATATATTTT.

The chain joins TRBV5-1 to TRBJ2-7, with D perhaps given as TRBD1 or TRBD2 (5 bases each). CDR3 length: 16 residues. Germline-derived CDR1 and CDR2 are SGHRS and YFSETQ. Trimming removed 2 bases at V and 8 bases at J, with 23 bases between. The CDR3 spells CASSFPTGAGLWKQYF. Here the CDR3 DNA reads TGCGCCAGCAGCTTCCCCACCGGGGCAGGGCTCTGGAAGCAGTACTTC.

CDR3 nucleotide sequence: TGTGCCAGCTCACCAGCTACTTACTTCTATGGCTACACCTTC. Its protein product is CASSPATYFYGYTF. The chain links TRBV18 to TRBJ1-2, with D uncertain. CDR3 size: 14 residues. Germline CDR1 is KGHSH and CDR2 is LQKENI. V was shortened by 2 bases and J by 4 bases, with 11 bases between the two germline ends.